This TCR beta chain was captured in a study of cytomegalovirus exposure and HLA in healthy donors. Trimming removed 6 bases at V and 3 bases at J, with 12 bases between. This CDR3 comprises 15 residues. Germline assignment: CDR1 MNHEY and CDR2 SVGAGI. Amplification used 60 Vbeta primers and 13 Jbeta primers. Profiled with immunoSEQ multiplex PCR; TCRdb holds only in-frame clones, not every one. The data show more than 110,000 clones, about 80% seen once. The sequence was obtained from a man aged 18 to 30 in good health and CMV-seronegative. The sample consisted of PBMCs. The chain joins TRBV6-5 to TRBJ2-6, with D possibly TRBD2 on 5 matching bases. CDR3 loop: CASSPASFGANVLTF. CDR3 in DNA: TGTGCCAGCAGCCCCGCTAGCTTTGGGGCCAACGTCCTGACTTTC.